These 13 T cell receptor beta chains were all obtained from the same sample, sequenced in a study of T-cell reconstitution after alpha-beta-depleted transplantation in children. Construction of the TCRbeta library involved unique molecular identifiers. TCRdb re-called the PCR reads through MiXCR, storing one row per CDR3 protein. There are 200,000 to 250,000 distinct CDR3 sequences in the sample; roughly a quarter occur only once, and 4.8% lies in the top ten. The sample in question was PBMCs, mostly from graft donor cells, obtained 360 days after TCRalphabeta/CD19-depleted stem cell transplant. The receptor set was obtained from a female patient between 2 and 15 years old who had a stem cell transplant for congenital amegakaryocytic thrombocytopenia, so the T cells may come from the graft donor.

A few counts support this clonotype. The rearrangement uses TRBV27 and TRBJ2-1; the D gene is possibly TRBD2 (5 bases). Germline CDR1 is MNHEY and CDR2 is SMNVEV (reference sequence). The CDR3 has 17 amino acids. Trimming shortened V by 3 bases and J by 7 bases, and 22 bases separated the two germline ends. This CDR3 reads CASSFHHGSGRRNEQFF. The CDR3 bases are TGTGCCAGCAGTTTTCATCATGGGTCAGGACGGAGGAATGAGCAGTTCTTC.

The chain is built from TRBV5-1 and TRBJ2-7, with TRBD1 matching 7 bases. Germline trimming cut 4 bases from V and 7 bases from J; bases unmatched to any gene: 8. CDR3 length equals 13 residues. Per germline, CDR1 SGHRS and CDR2 YFSETQ. DNA for the CDR3: TGCGCCAGCAGCCAGTTTCAGGACAGGGAGCAGTACTTC. Amino acids: CASSQFQDREQYF.

This clonotype was counted ten times or more. The rearrangement links TRBV28 to TRBJ2-5, with 10 bases aligning to TRBD1. With V trimmed by 6 bases and J by 5 bases, 12 bases remained unmatched. The germline V gene has CDR1 MDHEN and CDR2 SYDVKM. CDR3 size: 16 residues. The CDR3 reads CASSLRTGGWRETQYF. The DNA for the CDR3 is TGTGCCAGCAGCCTACGGACAGGGGGTTGGCGGGAGACCCAGTACTTC.

There are many counts of this clonotype. The chain is built from TRBV29-1 and TRBJ2-3; TRBD2 agrees at 7 bases. CDR1 and CDR2 (germline): SQVTM, ANQGSEA. The CDR3 is 14 amino acids. The V segment lost 3 bases and the J segment 6 bases; nucleotides outside the gene matches: 9. The CDR3 bases are TGCAGCGTTGATGGCGGGGGTTCCGCGGATACGCAGTATTTT. Its protein product is CSVDGGGSADTQYF.

A few counts support this clonotype. CDR3 region: CASSLLPGGQGHGVQYF. The CDR3 coding sequence is TGTGCCAGCAGTTTGCTCCCCGGGGGACAGGGTCATGGGGTTCAGTACTTC. J is TRBJ2-4 and V is TRBV28; 9 bases align to TRBD1. This CDR3 has 17 residues. The germline gives CDR1 MDHEN, CDR2 SYDVKM. The ends lost 3 bases at V and 11 bases at J; junction bases unmatched: 17.

The V and J genes are TRBV9 and TRBJ2-7; maybe TRBD2 (5 bases). TRBJ2-1 explains the end of the DNA better; the J call may be wrong. Germline lookup yields CDR1 SGDLS and CDR2 YYNGEE. The CDR3 spans 15 residues. The CDR3 nucleotides are TGTGCCAGCAGCGTAAGAAGCGGTTCCTCCTACGAGCAGTTCTTC. Translated, it gives CASSVRSGSSYEQFF.

This clonotype has a count of ten or more. The genes are TRBV4-1 and TRBJ2-7; 9 bases are a match to TRBD1. From germline, CDR1 is MGHRA and CDR2 YSYEKL. The CDR3 is 15 residues long. The V segment lost 2 bases and the J segment 2 bases; nucleotides outside the gene matches: 4. The CDR3 sequence: CASSQTGQGTYEQYF. CDR3 coding DNA: TGCGCCAGCAGCCAAACGGGACAGGGAACCTACGAGCAGTACTTC.

This clonotype was seen only a few times. This chain links TRBV18 with TRBJ1-6; D may be TRBD1 (5 bases). Germline loops: CDR1 KGHSH, CDR2 LQKENI. V was clipped by 2 bases and J by 7 bases, with 9 bases between them. This CDR3 contains 14 residues. CDR3 amino acids: CASSPSGGNSPLHF. For the CDR3, the DNA is TGTGCCAGCTCACCATCGGGGGGAAATTCACCCCTCCACTTT.

This clonotype has a handful of counts. The gene calls are TRBV7-2 and TRBJ2-3; a weak D match, TRBD1 (5 bases). From germline, CDR1 is SGHTA and CDR2 FQGNSA. This CDR3 is 16 amino acids long. V was pared by 5 bases and J by 10 bases, with 25 bases between. CDR3 region: CASSPGSTVKVRAQYF. In nucleotides, the CDR3 is TGTGCCAGCAGCCCAGGGTCCACCGTGAAGGTTCGGGCGCAGTATTTT.

This clonotype was found a few times. The rearrangement links TRBV3-1 to TRBJ2-5, with D unclear. V was trimmed by 4 bases and J by 3 bases, leaving 15 bases between them. Germline values: CDR1 LGHDT, CDR2 YNNKEL (reference sequence). This CDR3 has 15 amino acids. In DNA, the CDR3 is TGTGCCAGCAGCCGGGGTACTGGACGGGAAGAGACCCAGTACTTC. Its translation is CASSRGTGREETQYF.

This clonotype has ten or more counts. The gene calls are TRBV10-3 and TRBJ2-1; no reliable D call. The CDR3 has 16 residues. Germline assignment: CDR1 ENHRY and CDR2 SYGVKD. Between the trimmed V and J ends, which lost 0 bases and 0 bases, there was a span of 9 bases. In nucleotides, the CDR3 is TGTGCCATCAGTGAGTCAGCGAGGAGCTCCTACAATGAGCAGTTCTTC. Amino acids: CAISESARSSYNEQFF.

This clonotype was seen more than once but under ten times. This chain joins TRBV18 and TRBJ2-1, with D tentatively TRBD2 (6 bases). Trimming shortened V by 10 bases and J by 10 bases, and 11 bases separated the two germline ends. Germline CDR1 is KGHSH and CDR2 is LQKENI. CDR3 size: 10 residues. CDR3 protein: CATHRGEQFF. CDR3 coding DNA: TGTGCCACTCACCGGGGGGAGCAGTTCTTC.

A few counts support this clonotype. The chain joins TRBV4-1 to TRBJ1-2; D is unresolved. The ends were cut back, 6 bases at V and 4 bases at J, with 15 bases in the middle. The CDR3 has 14 residues. CDR1 and CDR2 (germline): MGHRA, YSYEKL. In nucleotides, the CDR3 is TGCGCCAGCAGACCTATTGGCGAAACCTATGGCTACACCTTC. It translates to CASRPIGETYGYTF.